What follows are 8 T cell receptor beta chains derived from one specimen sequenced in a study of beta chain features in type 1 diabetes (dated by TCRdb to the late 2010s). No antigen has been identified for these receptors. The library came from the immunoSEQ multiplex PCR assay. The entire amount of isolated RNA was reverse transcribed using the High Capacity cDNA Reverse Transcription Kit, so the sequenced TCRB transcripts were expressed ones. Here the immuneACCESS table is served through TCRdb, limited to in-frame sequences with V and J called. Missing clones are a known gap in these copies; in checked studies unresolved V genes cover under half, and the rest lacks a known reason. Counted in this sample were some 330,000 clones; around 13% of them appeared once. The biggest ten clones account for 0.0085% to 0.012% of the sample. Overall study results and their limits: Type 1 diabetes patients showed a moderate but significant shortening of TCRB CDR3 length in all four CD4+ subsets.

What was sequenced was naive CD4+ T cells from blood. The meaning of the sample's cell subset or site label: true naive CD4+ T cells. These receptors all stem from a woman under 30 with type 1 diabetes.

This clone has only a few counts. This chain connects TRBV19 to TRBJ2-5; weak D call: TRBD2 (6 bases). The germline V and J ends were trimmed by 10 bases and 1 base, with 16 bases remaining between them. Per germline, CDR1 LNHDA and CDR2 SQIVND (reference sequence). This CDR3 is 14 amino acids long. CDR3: CATTPRGSQETQYF. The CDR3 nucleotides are TGTGCCACAACCCCACGGGGGAGCCAAGAGACCCAGTACTTC.

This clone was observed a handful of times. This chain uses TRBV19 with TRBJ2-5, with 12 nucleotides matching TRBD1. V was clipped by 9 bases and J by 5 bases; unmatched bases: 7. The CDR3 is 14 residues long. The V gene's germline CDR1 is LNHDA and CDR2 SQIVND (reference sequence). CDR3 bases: TGTGCCAGCTCCGGGACAGGGGGCGTCGAGACCCAGTACTTC. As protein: CASSGTGGVETQYF.

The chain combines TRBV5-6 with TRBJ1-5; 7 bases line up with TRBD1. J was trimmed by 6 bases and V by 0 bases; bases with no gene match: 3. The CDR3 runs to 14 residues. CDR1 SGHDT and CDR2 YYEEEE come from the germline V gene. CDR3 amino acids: CASSLGDSSQPQHF. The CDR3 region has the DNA TGTGCCAGCAGCTTGGGGGACAGTAGTCAGCCCCAGCATTTT.

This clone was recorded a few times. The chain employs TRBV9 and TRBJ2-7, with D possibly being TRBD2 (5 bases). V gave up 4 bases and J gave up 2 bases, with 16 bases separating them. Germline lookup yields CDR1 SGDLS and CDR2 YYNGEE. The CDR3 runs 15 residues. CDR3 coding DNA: TGTGCCAGCAGCCCGTTCCCGGCGGAGGCCTACGAGCAGTACTTC. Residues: CASSPFPAEAYEQYF.

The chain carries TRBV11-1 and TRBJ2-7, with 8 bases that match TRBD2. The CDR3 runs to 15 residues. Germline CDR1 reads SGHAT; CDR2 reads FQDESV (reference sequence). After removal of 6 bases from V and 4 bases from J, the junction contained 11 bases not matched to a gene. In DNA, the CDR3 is TGTGCCAGCAGATTACAGTCGACTAGCGTGTACGAGCAGTACTTC. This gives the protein CASRLQSTSVYEQYF.

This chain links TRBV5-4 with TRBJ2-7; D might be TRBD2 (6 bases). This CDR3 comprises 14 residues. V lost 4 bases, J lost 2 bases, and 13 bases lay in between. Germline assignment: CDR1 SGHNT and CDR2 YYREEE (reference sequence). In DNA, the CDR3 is TGTGCCAGCAGCCCATACGGGAGTACCTACGAGCAGTACTTC. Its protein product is CASSPYGSTYEQYF.

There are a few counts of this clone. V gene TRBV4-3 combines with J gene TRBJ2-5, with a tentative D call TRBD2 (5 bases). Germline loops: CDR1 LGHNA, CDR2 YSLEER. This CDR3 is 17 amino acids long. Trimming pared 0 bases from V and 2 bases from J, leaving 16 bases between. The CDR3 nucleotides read TGCGCCAGCAGCCAAGATCTCCCCGGAGGCGGGCAAGAGACCCAGTACTTC. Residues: CASSQDLPGGGQETQYF.

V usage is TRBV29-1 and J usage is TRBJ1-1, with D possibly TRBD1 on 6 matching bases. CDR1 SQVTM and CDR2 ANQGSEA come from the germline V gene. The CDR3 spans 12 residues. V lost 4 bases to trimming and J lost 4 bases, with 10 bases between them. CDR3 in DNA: TGCAGCGTTGGACAGGTAGGCACTGAAGCTTTCTTT. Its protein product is CSVGQVGTEAFF.